The TCR beta chain under discussion was sequenced for a study of cytotoxic CD8 clonotypes in ibrutinib-treated CLL. This CDR3 contains 15 residues. Germline CDR1 is MGHRA and CDR2 is YSYEKL. V was pared by 0 bases and J by 8 bases, with 14 bases between. Clones were sequenced by immunoSEQ multiplex PCR, and TCRdb holds only the in-frame ones, with some missing. The sample consists of 200,000 to 250,000 clones, 75% to 85% of them appearing once. This material consisted of PBMCs, taken after 12 months of ibrutinib treatment. This clonotype was obtained from a human donor with chronic lymphocytic leukemia. The genes are TRBV4-1 and TRBJ2-1; D not certain. The DNA for the CDR3 is TGCGCCAGCAGCCAAGAATCGAGGCCTCGTCATGAGCAGTTCTTC. Encoded protein: CASSQESRPRHEQFF.